Below, 26 T cell receptor beta chains from the same sample are listed, as sequenced in a study of CD8+ T cells in alopecia areata. Extraction of RNA preceded its reverse transcription into cDNA, which served as the sequencing template. Profiling relied on immunoSEQ multiplex PCR, and the TCRdb table lists in-frame clones only, not all of them. The data hold about 180,000 clones, with approximately 62% observed a single time. Sequenced here: CD4+ T cells sorted from blood, sampled at week 0. The receptor set was obtained from a human donor with alopecia areata.

The V call is TRBV29-1, the J call TRBJ2-7; 8 nucleotides agree with TRBD2. The germline gives CDR1 SQVTM, CDR2 ANQGSEA. The V segment lost 4 bases and the J segment 3 bases; nucleotides outside the gene matches: 11. The CDR3 extends over 15 amino acids. In nucleotides, the CDR3 is TGCAGCGTTGGGCTCACTAGCGGATTAAACTACGAGCAGTACTTC. Translating gives CSVGLTSGLNYEQYF.

The gene calls are TRBV10-3 and TRBJ1-6; D gene unclear. Germline-derived CDR1 and CDR2 are ENHRY and SYGVKD. The CDR3 totals 13 residues. V shed 10 bases and J shed 7 bases, with 14 bases lying between them. The chain's CDR3 is CATTDRDNSPLHF. The CDR3 region has the DNA TGTGCCACCACGGACCGAGACAATTCACCCCTCCACTTT.

V and J are TRBV30 and TRBJ2-6; D unresolved. With 8 bases removed from V and 0 bases from J, the gap between germline ends came to 8 bases. This CDR3 has 13 amino acids. Germline CDR1 and CDR2: GTSNPN and SVGIG (reference sequence). This CDR3 reads CAKDGSGANVLTF. CDR3 sequence (DNA): TGTGCCAAAGATGGCTCTGGGGCCAACGTCCTGACTTTC.

This rearrangement joins TRBV30 to TRBJ1-5, with a tentative D call TRBD1 (6 bases). The CDR3 is 14 amino acids. CDR1 GTSNPN and CDR2 SVGIG come from the germline V gene (reference sequence). V dropped 5 bases and J dropped 1 base, with 12 bases sitting between them. This CDR3 reads CAWGDIGSNQPQHF. The CDR3 DNA reads as TGTGCCTGGGGGGACATCGGCAGCAATCAGCCCCAGCATTTT.

V and J are TRBV4-2 and TRBJ1-2; no clear D. This CDR3 is 18 amino acids long. Germline V gene sequence: CDR1 LGHNA, CDR2 YNFKEQ. Between the trimmed V and J ends, which lost 0 bases and 1 base, there was a span of 18 bases. CDR3 coding DNA: TGTGCCAGCAGCCAAGATTCCTCCGCCCGATCGTTTAACTATGGCTACACCTTC. It yields the protein CASSQDSSARSFNYGYTF.

This chain uses TRBV29-1 with TRBJ1-1, with D possibly TRBD1 on 5 matching bases. CDR1 is SQVTM and CDR2 is ANQGSEA in the germline V gene. The V gene lost 4 bases and the J gene lost 6 bases, with 18 bases spanning the gap. The CDR3 extends over 14 amino acids. The CDR3 DNA reads as TGCAGCGTTGGCTTACAGGCCCAGTCGGCTGAAGCTTTCTTT. Its translation: CSVGLQAQSAEAFF.

This chain connects TRBV10-3 to TRBJ2-3; possibly TRBD2 for D (5 bases). The ends were cut back, 5 bases at V and 4 bases at J, with 22 bases in the middle. Germline lookup yields CDR1 ENHRY and CDR2 SYGVKD. The CDR3 consists of 17 residues. The CDR3 spells CAISMLRPSNLADTQYF. The CDR3 bases are TGTGCCATCAGTATGCTGCGGCCTAGCAACCTGGCAGATACGCAGTATTTT.

The V and J genes are TRBV7-9 and TRBJ1-6; D remains unclear. V was clipped by 3 bases and J by 7 bases, with 13 bases between them. The germline CDR1 and CDR2 sequences are SEHNR and FQNEAQ (reference sequence). The CDR3 spans 15 residues. The CDR3 nucleotides read TGTGCCAGCAGCTTCGAACTTTCCGGGAATTCACCCCTCCACTTT. Protein: CASSFELSGNSPLHF.

This clone showed up just a few times. V gene TRBV9 combines with J gene TRBJ2-1; possibly TRBD2 for D (6 bases). Germline V lookup: CDR1 SGDLS, CDR2 YYNGEE. The CDR3 runs to 16 residues. Between the trimmed V and J ends, which lost 0 bases and 7 bases, there was a span of 17 bases. The CDR3 loop reads CASSVAQAGGINEQFF. The CDR3, as DNA: TGTGCCAGCAGCGTAGCTCAAGCGGGTGGTATAAATGAGCAGTTCTTC.

This clone was picked up a small number of times. The gene calls are TRBV29-1 and TRBJ1-1, with D possibly TRBD1 on 5 matching bases. Looked up from germline, CDR1 is SQVTM and CDR2 is ANQGSEA. With 6 bases removed from V and 6 bases from J, the gap between germline ends came to 17 bases. This CDR3 has 13 amino acids. This chain's CDR3 is CSVIRVLGAEAFF. As DNA, the CDR3 is TGCAGCGTCATCAGGGTTCTAGGGGCTGAAGCTTTCTTT.

This clone was counted a few times. CDR3 DNA sequence: TGTGCCTGGAGTGTACGGGGGGGTCTGGGTAACATTCAGTACTTC. This encodes CAWSVRGGLGNIQYF. The V call is TRBV30, the J call TRBJ2-4, with 8 bases that match TRBD2. Germline trimming cut 0 bases from V and 7 bases from J; bases unmatched to any gene: 8. Germline lookup yields CDR1 GTSNPN and CDR2 SVGIG (reference sequence). The CDR3 runs to 15 residues.

V is TRBV11-1 and J is TRBJ2-7, with D perhaps TRBD1 (6 bases). This CDR3 is 13 amino acids long. V shed 3 bases and J shed 4 bases, with 10 bases lying between them. Germline assignment: CDR1 SGHAT and CDR2 FQDESV (reference sequence). The CDR3 region is CASSFDRSYEQYF. The CDR3 bases are TGTGCCAGCAGCTTCGACAGGTCTTACGAGCAGTACTTC.

The chain recombines TRBV29-1 with TRBJ1-4; D unclear. The germline V and J ends were trimmed by 7 bases and 10 bases, with 22 bases remaining between them. This CDR3 contains 14 residues. Per the germline V gene, CDR1 is SQVTM and CDR2 is ANQGSEA. The CDR3 spells CSAILSDYGRKLFF. The DNA of the CDR3 is TGCAGCGCGATTCTCTCTGATTACGGGCGAAAACTGTTTTTT.

This clone was counted between two and nine times. Additional DNA sequences in this sample encode the identical CDR3. The chain employs TRBV9 and TRBJ1-2, with D perhaps matching TRBD1 (5 bases). This CDR3 is 13 amino acids long. Per germline, CDR1 SGDLS and CDR2 YYNGEE. The V end was cut by 2 bases, the J end by 2 bases, with 7 bases between. Here the CDR3 DNA reads TGTGCCAGCAGCGTGGAGGGGAACTATGGCTACACCTTC. This gives the protein CASSVEGNYGYTF.

The V call is TRBV7-2, the J call TRBJ2-7; 10 bases line up with TRBD1. The CDR3 is made up of 15 amino acids. Trimming took 5 bases from V and 2 from J; bases not matched to a gene: 6. Per the germline V gene, CDR1 is SGHTA and CDR2 is FQGNSA. DNA for the CDR3: TGTGCCAGCAGCAAGGGACAGGGGAGGACCTACGAGCAGTACTTC. It codes for CASSKGQGRTYEQYF.

The chain employs TRBV29-1 and TRBJ2-5; TRBD1 aligns across 9 bases. J gave up 5 bases and V 3 bases, and 7 bases lay outside the gene matches. Germline loops: CDR1 SQVTM, CDR2 ANQGSEA. This CDR3 contains 14 residues. The CDR3 reads CSVERDRVGETQYF. CDR3 DNA sequence: TGCAGCGTTGAGCGGGACAGGGTTGGGGAGACCCAGTACTTC.

The rearrangement links TRBV19 to TRBJ2-5, with TRBD1 matching over 8 bases. With V trimmed by 6 bases and J by 2 bases, 8 bases remained unmatched. The germline V gene encodes CDR1 LNHDA and CDR2 SQIVND (reference sequence). The CDR3 totals 15 residues. The CDR3 loop reads CASSLTGARQETQYF. CDR3 bases: TGTGCCAGTAGCCTGACAGGGGCGCGGCAAGAGACCCAGTACTTC.

The J gene is TRBJ2-7, the V gene TRBV5-1; 11 nucleotides line up with TRBD2. V was pared by 8 bases and J by 1 base, with 2 bases of the junction left unmatched. CDR1 is SGHRS and CDR2 is YFSETQ in the germline V gene. The CDR3 spans 13 residues. The CDR3 DNA follows: TGCGCCAGGGGGACTAGCGGATCCTACGAGCAGTACTTC. Translating it yields CARGTSGSYEQYF.

The chain couples TRBV10-3 to TRBJ1-1, with D perhaps matching TRBD1 (6 bases). Germline assignment: CDR1 ENHRY and CDR2 SYGVKD. The V gene lost 5 bases and the J gene lost 0 bases, with 7 bases spanning the gap. The CDR3 totals 13 residues. Here the CDR3 reads CAISTGMNTEAFF. The CDR3 region has the DNA TGTGCCATCAGTACAGGGATGAACACTGAAGCTTTCTTT.

The chain joins TRBV4-3 to TRBJ1-1, with D tentatively TRBD1 (5 bases). Germline values: CDR1 LGHNA, CDR2 YSLEER. Trimming removed 0 bases at V and 1 base at J, with 12 bases between. The CDR3 extends over 16 amino acids. The CDR3, as DNA: TGCGCCAGCAGCCAAGATGCAGGGCATTCGAACACTGAAGCTTTCTTT. Protein: CASSQDAGHSNTEAFF.

This clone turned up a few times. The rearrangement links TRBV11-2 to TRBJ2-1; 11 positions match TRBD1. The germline CDR1 and CDR2 sequences are SGHAT and FQNNGV. Unmatched junction bases numbered 6, after V lost 6 bases and J lost 5 bases. The CDR3 is 15 residues long. CDR3 bases: TGTGCCAGCAGGGGTACGGGACAGGGGGACAATGAGCAGTTCTTC. The encoded protein is CASRGTGQGDNEQFF.

In DNA, the CDR3 is TGTGCCAGCAGCTTAGGACTAGCGGGGGCCCGCCGAGGCGAGCAGTACTTC. Amino acids: CASSLGLAGARRGEQYF. The chain has TRBV7-6 and TRBJ2-7; 12 nucleotides align to TRBD2. The germline CDR1 and CDR2 sequences are SGHVS and FNYEAQ. Germline trimming cut 1 base from V and 6 bases from J; bases unmatched to any gene: 10. This CDR3 region has 17 residues.

This chain uses TRBV29-1 with TRBJ2-7; 11 nucleotides agree with TRBD1. The CDR3 consists of 14 residues. Germline V gene data show CDR1 as SQVTM and CDR2 as ANQGSEA. V was clipped by 3 bases and J by 5 bases; unmatched bases: 6. CDR3 sequence reads: CSVDRTGGGHEQYF. The CDR3 region has the DNA TGCAGCGTTGACAGGACAGGGGGCGGCCACGAGCAGTACTTC.

The genes are TRBV29-1 and TRBJ2-7; TRBD1 aligns across 7 bases. The last part of the DNA fits TRBJ2-5 better; the J call may be wrong. CDR3 length: 14 residues. Germline values: CDR1 SQVTM, CDR2 ANQGSEA. CDR3 coding DNA: TGCAGCGGCCGACAGGGTGCCAGGGGAGAGACCCAGTACTTC. This gives the protein CSGRQGARGETQYF.

The table lists this clone with a few counts. The gene calls are TRBV7-2 and TRBJ2-1, with 14 bases that match TRBD2. Germline CDR1 reads SGHTA; CDR2 reads FQGNSA. V trimming: 5 bases; J trimming: 0 bases; junction bases outside the gene matches: 6. This CDR3 is 18 amino acids long. This CDR3 is CASSASTSGGGSYNEQFF. CDR3 sequence (DNA): TGTGCCAGCAGCGCCTCGACTAGCGGGGGGGGCTCCTACAATGAGCAGTTCTTC. The whole variable domain, filled in from reference TRBV7-2 and TRBJ2-1, reads GAGVSQSPSNKVTEKGKDVELRCDPISGHTALYWYRQSLGQGLEFLIYFQGNSAPDKSGLPSDRFSAERTGGSVSTLTIQRTQQEDSAVYLCASSASTSGGGSYNEQFFGPGTRLTVL.

This chain links TRBV5-6 with TRBJ2-2; 8 positions match TRBD1. CDR1 is SGHDT, CDR2 YYEEEE, per germline. The junction had 13 bases not matched to a gene; V was cut back by 4 bases and J by 5 bases. This CDR3 is 17 amino acids long. CDR3 sequence reads: CASSQPEDRGWTGELFF. The DNA for the CDR3 is TGTGCCAGCAGCCAACCCGAAGACAGGGGTTGGACCGGGGAGCTGTTTTTT.